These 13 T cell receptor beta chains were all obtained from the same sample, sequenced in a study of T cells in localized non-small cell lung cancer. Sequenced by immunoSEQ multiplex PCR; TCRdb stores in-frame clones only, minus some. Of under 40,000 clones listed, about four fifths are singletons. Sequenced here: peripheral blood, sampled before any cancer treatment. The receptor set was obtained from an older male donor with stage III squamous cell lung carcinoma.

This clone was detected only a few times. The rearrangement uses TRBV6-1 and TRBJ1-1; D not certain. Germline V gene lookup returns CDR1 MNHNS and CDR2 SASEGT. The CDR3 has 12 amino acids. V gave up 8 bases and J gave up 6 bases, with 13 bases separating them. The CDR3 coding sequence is TGTGCCAGCCGGACTGAAGAGGCTGAAGCTTTCTTT. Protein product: CASRTEEAEAFF.

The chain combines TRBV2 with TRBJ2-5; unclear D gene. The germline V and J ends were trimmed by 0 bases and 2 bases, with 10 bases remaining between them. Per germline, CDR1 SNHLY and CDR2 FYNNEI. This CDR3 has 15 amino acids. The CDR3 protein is CASSEAGGKQETQYF. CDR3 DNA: TGTGCCAGCAGTGAAGCAGGCGGAAAGCAAGAGACCCAGTACTTC.

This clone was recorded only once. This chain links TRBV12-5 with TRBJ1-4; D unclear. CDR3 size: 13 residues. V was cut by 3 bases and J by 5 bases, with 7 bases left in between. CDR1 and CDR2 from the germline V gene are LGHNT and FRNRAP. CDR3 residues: CASGLIANEKLFF. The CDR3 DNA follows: TGTGCTAGTGGTTTAATAGCAAATGAAAAACTGTTTTTT. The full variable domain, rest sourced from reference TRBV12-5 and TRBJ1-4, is DARVTQTPRHKVTEMGQEVTMRCQPILGHNTVFWYRQTMMQGLELLAYFRNRAPLDDSGMPKDRFSAEMPDATLATLKIQPSEPRDSAVYFCASGLIANEKLFFGSGTQLSVL.

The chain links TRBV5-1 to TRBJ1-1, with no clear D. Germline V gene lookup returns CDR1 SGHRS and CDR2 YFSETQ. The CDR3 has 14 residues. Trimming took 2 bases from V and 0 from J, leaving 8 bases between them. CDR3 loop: CASSFGILNTEAFF. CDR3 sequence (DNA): TGCGCCAGCAGCTTCGGGATCCTGAACACTGAAGCTTTCTTT.

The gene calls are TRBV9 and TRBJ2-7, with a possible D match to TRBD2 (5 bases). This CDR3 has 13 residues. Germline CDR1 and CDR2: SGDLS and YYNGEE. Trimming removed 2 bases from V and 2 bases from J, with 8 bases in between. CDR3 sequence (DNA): TGTGCCAGCAGCGTCGGGGATACCTACGAGCAGTACTTC. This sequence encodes CASSVGDTYEQYF. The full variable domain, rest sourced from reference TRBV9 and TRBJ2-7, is DSGVTQTPKHLITATGQRVTLRCSPRSGDLSVYWYQQSLDQGLQFLIQYYNGEERAKGNILERFSAQQFPDLHSELNLSSLELGDSALYFCASSVGDTYEQYFGPGTRLTVT.

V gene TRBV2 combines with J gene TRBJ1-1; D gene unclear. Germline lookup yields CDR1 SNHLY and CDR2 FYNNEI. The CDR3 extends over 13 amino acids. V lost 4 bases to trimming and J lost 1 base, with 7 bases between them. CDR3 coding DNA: TGTGCCAGCAGTGCCCGACAGAACACTGAAGCTTTCTTT. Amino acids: CASSARQNTEAFF.

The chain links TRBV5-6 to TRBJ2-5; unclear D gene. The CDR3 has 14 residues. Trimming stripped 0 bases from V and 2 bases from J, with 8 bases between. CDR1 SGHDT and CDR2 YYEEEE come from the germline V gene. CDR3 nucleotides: TGTGCCAGCAGCTTGGGGGGTAAACAAGAGACCCAGTACTTC. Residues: CASSLGGKQETQYF.

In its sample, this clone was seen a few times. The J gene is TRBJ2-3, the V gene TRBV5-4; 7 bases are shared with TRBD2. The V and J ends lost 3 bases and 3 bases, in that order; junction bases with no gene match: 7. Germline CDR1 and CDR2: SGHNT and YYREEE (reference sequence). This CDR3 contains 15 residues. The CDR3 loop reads CASSSRRESTDTQYF. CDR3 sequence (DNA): TGTGCCAGCAGCTCTCGGCGGGAGAGTACAGATACGCAGTATTTT.

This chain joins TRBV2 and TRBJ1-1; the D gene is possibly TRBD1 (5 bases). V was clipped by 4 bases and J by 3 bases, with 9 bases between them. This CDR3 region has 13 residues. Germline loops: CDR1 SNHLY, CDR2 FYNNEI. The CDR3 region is CASSVRGDTEAFF. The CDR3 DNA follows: TGTGCCAGCAGTGTCAGAGGGGACACTGAAGCTTTCTTT.

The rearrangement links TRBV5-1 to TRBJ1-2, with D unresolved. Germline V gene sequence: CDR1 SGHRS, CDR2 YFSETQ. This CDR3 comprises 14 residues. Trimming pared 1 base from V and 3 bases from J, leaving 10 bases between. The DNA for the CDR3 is TGCGCCAGCAGCTTGAGTGGAAGAGACTATGGCTACACCTTC. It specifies CASSLSGRDYGYTF.

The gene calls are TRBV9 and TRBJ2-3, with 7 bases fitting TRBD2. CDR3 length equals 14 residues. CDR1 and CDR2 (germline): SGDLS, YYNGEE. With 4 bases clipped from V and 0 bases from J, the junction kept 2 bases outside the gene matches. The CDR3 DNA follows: TGTGCCAGCAGCCCCGGGGGGAGCACAGATACGCAGTATTTT. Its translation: CASSPGGSTDTQYF.

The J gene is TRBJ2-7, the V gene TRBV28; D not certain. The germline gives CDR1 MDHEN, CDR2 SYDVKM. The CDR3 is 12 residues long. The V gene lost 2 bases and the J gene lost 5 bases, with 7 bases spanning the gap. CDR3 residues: CASSLGNDEQYF. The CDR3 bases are TGTGCCAGCAGTTTAGGGAATGACGAGCAGTACTTC. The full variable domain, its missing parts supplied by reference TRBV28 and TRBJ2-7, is DVKVTQSSRYLVKRTGEKVFLECVQDMDHENMFWYRQDPGLGLRLIYFSYDVKMKEKGDIPEGYSVSREKKERFSLILESASTNQTSMYLCASSLGNDEQYFGPGTRLTVT.

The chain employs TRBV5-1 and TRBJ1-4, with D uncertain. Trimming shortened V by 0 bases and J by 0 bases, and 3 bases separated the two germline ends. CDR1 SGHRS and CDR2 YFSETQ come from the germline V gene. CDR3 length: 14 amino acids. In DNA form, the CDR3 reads TGCGCCAGCAGCTTGGCGACAACTAATGAAAAACTGTTTTTT. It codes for CASSLATTNEKLFF.